This entry lists 3 T cell receptor beta chains sequenced from one sample in a study of blood T cells in healthy people across ages. Primed by a sample-barcoded 5' primer and a J-beta primer mix, a second PCR proceeded for 7 to 11 cycles. A single record per CDR3 protein comes from TCRdb applying MiXCR to the 5' RACE reads. The repertoire holds more than 1 million distinct CDR3 sequences, with less than 50% as singletons. The sequenced sample was blood. The receptors here all came from a woman aged 55-69 years in good health.

For this clonotype: At one boundary the junction diverges from the germline segment, which might be a read error. The J gene is TRBJ2-1, the V gene TRBV28; 14 nucleotides align to TRBD2. This CDR3 spans 17 amino acids. Germline V gene lookup returns CDR1 MDHEN and CDR2 SYDVKM. The CDR3 spells CASSSGTSGRLYKEQFF. CDR3 in DNA: TGTGCCAGCAGTTCGGGGACTAGCGGGAGATTATACAAAGAGCAGTTCTTC. The whole variable domain, remainder taken from reference TRBV28 and TRBJ2-1, is DVKVTQSSRYLVKRTGEKVFLECVQDMDHENMFWYRQDPGLGLRLIYFSYDVKMKEKGDIPEGYSVSREKKERFSLILESASTNQTSMYLCASSSGTSGRLYKEQFFGPGTRLTVL.

This clonotype was observed a few times. This chain connects TRBV6-5 to TRBJ1-2; no clear D. This CDR3 region has 13 residues. The V end lost 2 bases, the J end lost 8 bases, and 12 bases lay between the germline ends. CDR1 is MNHEY and CDR2 is SVGAGI in the germline V gene. The CDR3 spells CASSYHSGNGYTF. DNA for the CDR3: TGTGCCAGCAGTTACCATTCAGGTAACGGCTACACCTTC.

With regard to this clonotype: A read error may account for a junction end that differs from germline. V usage is TRBV3-1 and J usage is TRBJ2-5; the D is unclear. Germline CDR1 and CDR2: LGHDT and YNNKEL (reference sequence). The CDR3 loop spans 13 amino acids. CDR3 loop: CAGSQDLQETQYF. The CDR3 nucleotides read TGTGCCGGCAGCCAAGATCTGCAAGAGACCCAGTACTTC.